Below are 15 T cell receptor beta chains sequenced from a single sample in a study of T cell responses to AZD1222 COVID-19 vaccine. Data came from immunoSEQ multiplex PCR; TCRdb stores just in-frame clones and leaves some out. The sample includes fewer than 75,000 clones, 80% to 95% of them seen just once. Source: peripheral blood, taken 28 days after the second dose of the MenACWY control vaccine. The receptors originated from an adult who received the MenACWY meningococcal vaccine as a control.

The chain has TRBV28 and TRBJ1-1; 8 nucleotides line up with TRBD1. Per the germline V gene, CDR1 is MDHEN and CDR2 is SYDVKM. CDR3 size: 14 residues. J was trimmed by 5 bases and V by 6 bases; bases with no gene match: 8. The CDR3 coding sequence is TGTGCCAGCAGCCTCGGTGGGACAGGTACTGAAGCTTTCTTT. Translating gives CASSLGGTGTEAFF.

The V and J genes are TRBV12-3 or TRBV12-4 and TRBJ1-1; D perhaps matches TRBD1 (5 bases). V was cut by 1 base and J by 5 bases, with 8 bases left in between. The CDR3 covers 13 residues. The CDR3 here is CASSLGRVTEAFF. The CDR3 region has the DNA TGTGCCAGCAGTTTAGGCAGGGTTACTGAAGCTTTCTTT.

This rearrangement joins TRBV6-2 or TRBV6-3 to TRBJ2-7; 8 nucleotides align to TRBD1. Looked up from germline, CDR1 is MNHEY and CDR2 is SVGEGT. The CDR3 is 13 amino acids. V shed 6 bases and J 2 bases; nucleotides not matched to a gene: 3. CDR3 loop: CASSWTGTYEQYF. The DNA for the CDR3 is TGTGCCAGCAGCTGGACAGGGACCTACGAGCAGTACTTC.

The CDR3 region is CASSPRDRVNYGYTF. In DNA, the CDR3 is TGTGCCAGCAGCCCAAGGGACAGGGTGAATTATGGCTACACCTTC. V and J are TRBV5-4 and TRBJ1-2; 9 bases line up with TRBD1. V shed 4 bases and J 5 bases; nucleotides not matched to a gene: 9. The germline CDR1 and CDR2 sequences are SGHNT and YYREEE (reference sequence). There are 15 residues in the CDR3.

J is TRBJ2-1 and V is TRBV7-2, with D hard to call. V lost 1 base to trimming and J lost 8 bases, with 12 bases between them. CDR3 length: 14 amino acids. Germline lookup yields CDR1 SGHTA and CDR2 FQGNSA. CDR3 residues: CASSLETGPHEQFF. CDR3 DNA sequence: TGTGCCAGCAGCTTAGAAACTGGCCCCCATGAGCAGTTCTTC. The full variable domain, with the rest looked up from reference TRBV7-2 and TRBJ2-1, is GAGVSQSPSNKVTEKGKDVELRCDPISGHTALYWYRQSLGQGLEFLIYFQGNSAPDKSGLPSDRFSAERTGGSVSTLTIQRTQQEDSAVYLCASSLETGPHEQFFGPGTRLTVL.

The chain recombines TRBV28 with TRBJ1-2; D is possibly TRBD1 (6 bases). Trimming took off 5 bases at V and 3 bases at J, with 13 bases between the two ends. This CDR3 spans 14 amino acids. The germline V gene has CDR1 MDHEN and CDR2 SYDVKM. The CDR3 sequence is CASSLGGADYGYTF. CDR3 DNA: TGTGCCAGCAGTCTTGGGGGGGCAGACTATGGCTACACCTTC.

The V and J genes are TRBV6-6 and TRBJ1-5, with D perhaps TRBD1 (6 bases). In germline, CDR1 is MNHNY, CDR2 SVGAGI (reference sequence). The CDR3 is 13 amino acids. Trimming cost V 7 bases and J 5 bases, with 12 bases left between them. CDR3 coding DNA: TGTGCCAGCATCGACAGGAGACATCAGCCCCAGCATTTT. Translated: CASIDRRHQPQHF.

The chain uses TRBV10-3 and TRBJ2-1; 9 nucleotides match TRBD2. CDR3 length equals 15 residues. CDR1 is ENHRY, CDR2 SYGVKD, per germline. With V trimmed by 8 bases and J by 5 bases, 10 bases remained unmatched. As DNA, the CDR3 is TGTGCCATCTCATTCATAGCGGGAGATCACAATGAGCAGTTCTTC. Translating it yields CAISFIAGDHNEQFF.

This chain uses TRBV10-3 with TRBJ1-1, with D hard to call. CDR1 is ENHRY and CDR2 is SYGVKD in the germline V gene. V was cut by 10 bases and J by 6 bases, with 18 bases left in between. The CDR3 has 13 amino acids. As DNA, the CDR3 is TGTGCCAGCTGGGAAAACAAGGACGCTGAAGCTTTCTTT. Translating gives CASWENKDAEAFF.

The gene calls are TRBV3-1 (or the pseudogene TRBV3-2) and TRBJ2-2, with 7 positions matching TRBD2. The V gene's germline CDR1 is LGHDT and CDR2 YNNKEL (reference sequence). V shed 1 base, J shed 0 bases, and the junction held 8 bases outside the gene matches. The CDR3 is 18 amino acids. CDR3 loop: CASSQGAGRGPNTGELFF. The CDR3 DNA sequence: TGTGCCAGCAGCCAAGGGGCAGGGAGGGGCCCGAACACCGGGGAGCTGTTTTTT.

In this sample, this clone turned up a few times. The chain recombines TRBV9 with TRBJ2-2; tentatively, D is TRBD1 or TRBD2 (6 bases each). Trimming shortened V by 0 bases and J by 9 bases, and 12 bases separated the two germline ends. The CDR3 length is 14 residues. CDR1 is SGDLS and CDR2 is YYNGEE in the germline V gene. The CDR3 DNA sequence: TGTGCCAGCAGCGTAGCTTACCGGGGGCGGGAGCTGTTTTTT. This gives the protein CASSVAYRGRELFF.

This chain connects TRBV18 to TRBJ1-2, with D unclear. V was trimmed by 1 base and J by 8 bases, leaving 14 bases between them. There are 14 residues in the CDR3. The germline V gene has CDR1 KGHSH and CDR2 LQKENI. CDR3 in amino acids: CASSPLGQVQGYTF. In DNA form, the CDR3 reads TGTGCCAGCTCACCACTGGGTCAGGTCCAGGGCTACACCTTC.

The chain carries TRBV30 and TRBJ2-3; D ambiguous. This CDR3 comprises 12 residues. Germline V gene lookup returns CDR1 GTSNPN and CDR2 SVGIG (reference sequence). V was cut by 5 bases and J by 1 base, with 7 bases left in between. CDR3 bases: TGTGCCTGGGGCAGCGGCACAGATACGCAGTATTTT. Translating gives CAWGSGTDTQYF.

V and J are TRBV6-2 or TRBV6-3 and TRBJ2-1; 13 nucleotides align to TRBD2. The germline V gene encodes CDR1 MNHEY and CDR2 SVGEGT. V lost 0 bases and J lost 8; bases outside the gene matches: 7. This CDR3 contains 17 residues. For the CDR3, the DNA is TGTGCCAGCAGTTACTCGAGGACTAGCGGGAGTCTCGATGAGCAGTTCTTC. This encodes CASSYSRTSGSLDEQFF.

The V and J genes are TRBV5-6 and TRBJ2-7; a possible D gene is TRBD2 (6 bases). Germline values: CDR1 SGHDT, CDR2 YYEEEE. CDR3 length equals 12 residues. The V gene lost 3 bases and the J gene lost 4 bases, with 8 bases spanning the gap. In nucleotides, the CDR3 is TGTGCCAGCAGCTCCAGCGGGTACGAGCAGTACTTC. This encodes CASSSSGYEQYF.